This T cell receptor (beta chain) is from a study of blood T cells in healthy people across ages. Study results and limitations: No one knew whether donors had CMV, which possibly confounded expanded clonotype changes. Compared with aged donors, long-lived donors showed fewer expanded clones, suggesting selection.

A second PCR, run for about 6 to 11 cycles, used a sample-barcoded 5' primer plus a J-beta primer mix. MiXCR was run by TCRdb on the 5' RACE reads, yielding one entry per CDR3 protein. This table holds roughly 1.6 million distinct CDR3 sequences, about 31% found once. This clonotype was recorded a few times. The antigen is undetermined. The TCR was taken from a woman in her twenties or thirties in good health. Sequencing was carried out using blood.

The CDR3 DNA reads as TGCAGTGCTAGAGATCAGGGCCTCTATGGCTACACCTTC. Its translation is CSARDQGLYGYTF. The chain has TRBV20-1 and TRBJ1-2; maybe TRBD1 (5 bases). Per the germline V gene, CDR1 is DFQATT and CDR2 is SNEGSKA (reference sequence). The length of the CDR3 is 13 residues. V dropped 0 bases and J dropped 4 bases, with 9 bases sitting between them.